These T cell receptor beta chains were read from a single sample in a study of post-analysis software for immune sequencing data. TCRdb re-called the PCR reads through MiXCR, storing one row per CDR3 protein. The repertoire holds fewer than 900,000 distinct CDR3 sequences, with around 45% as singletons. What was sequenced was blood. These TCRs come from a girl aged 10-17 years with multiple sclerosis. Both conserved end residues are part of each CDR3. The order of the fields is CDR3 DNA, CDR3 protein, V gene, clone size, J gene, D gene. A D gene is named only where the DNA matches it firmly. For some rows the clone size is stated as once, few or many, or as a class when expanded; others skip it.

cdr3_nt: TGTGCCAGCAGCCTGCGGGGAGGTTCGCAAGAGACCCAGTACTTC; cdr3_aa: CASSLRGGSQETQYF; v_call: TRBV7-2; clone_size: NA; j_call: TRBJ2-5; d_call: NA
cdr3_nt: TGTGCCAGCAGCTTATGGGAGGGGCAGAACACTGAAGCTTTCTTT; cdr3_aa: CASSLWEGQNTEAFF; v_call: TRBV7-2; clone_size: NA; j_call: TRBJ1-1; d_call: NA
cdr3_nt: TGTGCCAGCAGCTTCGCCCCTGGGGAATACAATGAGCAGTTCTTC; cdr3_aa: CASSFAPGEYNEQFF; v_call: TRBV5-5; clone_size: NA; j_call: TRBJ2-1; d_call: NA
cdr3_nt: TGTGCCAGCTCATCCAAAACCGGGACAGGGTCTATTGAGCAGTACTTC; cdr3_aa: CASSSKTGTGSIEQYF; v_call: TRBV18; clone_size: NA; j_call: TRBJ2-4; d_call: TRBD1
cdr3_nt: TGCAGTGCTAGTGGGTCCGGGCAGGAAGGTGCTGAGCAGTACTTC; cdr3_aa: CSASGSGQEGAEQYF; v_call: TRBV20-1; clone_size: NA; j_call: TRBJ2-4; d_call: NA
cdr3_nt: TGTGCCAGCAGACAGGGGGCAGAGGGCTATACCTTC; cdr3_aa: CASRQGAEGYTF; v_call: TRBV12-3/TRBV12-4; clone_size: NA; j_call: TRBJ1-2; d_call: TRBD1
cdr3_nt: TGCGCCAGCAGGACTAGCGGGAGTAGCACAGATACGCAGTATTTT; cdr3_aa: CASRTSGSSTDTQYF; v_call: TRBV5-1; clone_size: few; j_call: TRBJ2-3; d_call: TRBD2
cdr3_nt: TGTGCCAGCAGTAATCCAGGGAAAATTGCTGGGGCCAACGTCCTGACTTTC; cdr3_aa: CASSNPGKIAGANVLTF; v_call: TRBV9; clone_size: NA; j_call: TRBJ2-6; d_call: NA
cdr3_nt: TGCAGTGCTAGACCCCCGAGACGGGATTACACTGAAGCTTTCTTT; cdr3_aa: CSARPPRRDYTEAFF; v_call: TRBV20-1; clone_size: NA; j_call: TRBJ1-1; d_call: NA
cdr3_nt: TGCGCCAGCAGCTTGGCCGGGAGTCAAGAGCAGTACTTC; cdr3_aa: CASSLAGSQEQYF; v_call: TRBV5-1; clone_size: few; j_call: TRBJ2-4; d_call: NA
cdr3_nt: TGCGCCAGCAGCTTGGGTCGGGACGGCAGGTTCTACGAGCAGTACTTC; cdr3_aa: CASSLGRDGRFYEQYF; v_call: TRBV5-1; clone_size: NA; j_call: TRBJ2-7; d_call: NA
cdr3_nt: TGCAGCGTTGCCCTGGGACAGGAAGAGACCCAGTACTTC; cdr3_aa: CSVALGQEETQYF; v_call: TRBV29-1; clone_size: NA; j_call: TRBJ2-5; d_call: TRBD1
cdr3_nt: TGTGCCAGCAGTCCCAACGGAGGGCCTTCCTACGAGCAGTACTTC; cdr3_aa: CASSPNGGPSYEQYF; v_call: TRBV7-3; clone_size: few; j_call: TRBJ2-7; d_call: NA
cdr3_nt: TGTGCCAGCAGCCTACTTCGGGACATTTCCTACGAGCAGTACTTC; cdr3_aa: CASSLLRDISYEQYF; v_call: TRBV3-1; clone_size: few; j_call: TRBJ2-7; d_call: NA